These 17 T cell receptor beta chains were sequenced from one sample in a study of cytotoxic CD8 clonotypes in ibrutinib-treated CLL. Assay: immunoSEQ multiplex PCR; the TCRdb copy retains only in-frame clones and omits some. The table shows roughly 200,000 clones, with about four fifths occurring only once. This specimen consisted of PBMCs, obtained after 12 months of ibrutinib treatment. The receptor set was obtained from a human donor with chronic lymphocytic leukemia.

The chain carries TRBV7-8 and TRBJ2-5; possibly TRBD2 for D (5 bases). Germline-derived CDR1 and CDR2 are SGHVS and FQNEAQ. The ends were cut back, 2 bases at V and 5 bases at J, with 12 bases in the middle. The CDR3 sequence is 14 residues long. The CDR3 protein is CASSLYGGSETQYF. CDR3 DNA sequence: TGTGCCAGCAGCTTATACGGCGGGTCGGAGACCCAGTACTTC. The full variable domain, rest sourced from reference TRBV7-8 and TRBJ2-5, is GAGVSQSPRYKVAKRGQDVALRCDPISGHVSLFWYQQALGQGPEFLTYFQNEAQLDKSGLPSDRFFAERPEGSVSTLKIQRTQQEDSAVYLCASSLYGGSETQYFGPGTRLLVL.

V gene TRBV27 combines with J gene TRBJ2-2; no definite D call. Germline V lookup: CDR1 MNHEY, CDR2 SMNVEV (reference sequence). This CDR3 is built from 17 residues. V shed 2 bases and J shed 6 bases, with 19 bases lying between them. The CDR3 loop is CASSLVGGGLFPGELFF. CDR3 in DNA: TGTGCCAGCAGTTTAGTGGGCGGCGGCCTCTTCCCCGGGGAGCTGTTTTTT.

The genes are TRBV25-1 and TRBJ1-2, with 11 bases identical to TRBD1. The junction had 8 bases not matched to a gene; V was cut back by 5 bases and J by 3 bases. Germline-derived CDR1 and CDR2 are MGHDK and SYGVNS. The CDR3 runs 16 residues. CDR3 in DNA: TGTGCCAGCAGTACTGGGACAGGGGGGCGGCACTATGGCTACACCTTC. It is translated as CASSTGTGGRHYGYTF.

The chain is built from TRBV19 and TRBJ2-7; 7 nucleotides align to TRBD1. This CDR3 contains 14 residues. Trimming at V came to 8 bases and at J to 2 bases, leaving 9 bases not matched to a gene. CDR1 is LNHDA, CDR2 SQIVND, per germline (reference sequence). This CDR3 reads CASSGTAQTYEQYF. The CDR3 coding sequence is TGTGCCAGTTCTGGGACAGCCCAAACCTACGAGCAGTACTTC.

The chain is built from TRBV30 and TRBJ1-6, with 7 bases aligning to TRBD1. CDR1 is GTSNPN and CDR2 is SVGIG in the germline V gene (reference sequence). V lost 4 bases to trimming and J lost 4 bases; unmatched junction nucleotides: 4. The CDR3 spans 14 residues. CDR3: CAWNPGQYNSPLHF. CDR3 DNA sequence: TGTGCCTGGAACCCGGGACAGTATAATTCACCCCTCCACTTT.

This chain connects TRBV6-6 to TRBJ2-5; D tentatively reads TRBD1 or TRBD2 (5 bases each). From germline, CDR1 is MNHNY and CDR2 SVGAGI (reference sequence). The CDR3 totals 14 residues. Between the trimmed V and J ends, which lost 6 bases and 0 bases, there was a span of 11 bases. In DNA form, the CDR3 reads TGTGCCAGCAGCCGGGACGGTTACCAAGAGACCCAGTACTTC. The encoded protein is CASSRDGYQETQYF.

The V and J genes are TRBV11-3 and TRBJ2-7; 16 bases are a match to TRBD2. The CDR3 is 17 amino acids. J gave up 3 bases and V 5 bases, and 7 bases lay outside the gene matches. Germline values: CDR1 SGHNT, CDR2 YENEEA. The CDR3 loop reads CASSLPGLAGGVYEQYF. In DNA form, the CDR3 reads TGTGCCAGCAGCCTACCGGGACTAGCGGGAGGGGTCTACGAGCAGTACTTC.

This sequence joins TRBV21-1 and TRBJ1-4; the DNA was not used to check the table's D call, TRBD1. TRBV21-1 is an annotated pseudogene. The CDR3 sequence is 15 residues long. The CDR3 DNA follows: TGTGCCAGCAGCAAGGACCGACAGGGTGGGGAAAAACTGTTTTTT. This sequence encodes CASSKDRQGGEKLFF.

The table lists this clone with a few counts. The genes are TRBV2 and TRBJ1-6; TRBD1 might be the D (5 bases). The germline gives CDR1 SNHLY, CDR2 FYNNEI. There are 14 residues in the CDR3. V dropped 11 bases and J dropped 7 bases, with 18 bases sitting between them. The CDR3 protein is CAATGTATNSPLHF. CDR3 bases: TGTGCCGCTACCGGGACCGCAACAAATTCACCCCTCCACTTT. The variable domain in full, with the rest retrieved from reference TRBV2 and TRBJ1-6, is EPEVTQTPSHQVTQMGQEVILRCVPISNHLYFYWYRQILGQKVEFLVSFYNNEISEKSEIFDDQFSVERPDGSNFTLKIRSTKLEDSAMYFCAATGTATNSPLHFGNGTRLTVT.

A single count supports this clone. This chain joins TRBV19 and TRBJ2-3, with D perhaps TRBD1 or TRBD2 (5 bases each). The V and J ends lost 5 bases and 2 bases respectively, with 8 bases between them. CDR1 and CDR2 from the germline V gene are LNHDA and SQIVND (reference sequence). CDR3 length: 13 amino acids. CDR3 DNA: TGTGCCAGTAGTGAGGGGTTCACAGATACGCAGTATTTT. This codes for CASSEGFTDTQYF.

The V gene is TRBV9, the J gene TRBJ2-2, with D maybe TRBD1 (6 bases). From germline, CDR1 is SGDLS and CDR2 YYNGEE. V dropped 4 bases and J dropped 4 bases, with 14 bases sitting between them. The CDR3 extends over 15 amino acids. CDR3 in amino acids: CASSPGQLGTGELFF. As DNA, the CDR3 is TGTGCCAGCAGCCCCGGACAGCTGGGCACCGGGGAGCTGTTTTTT.

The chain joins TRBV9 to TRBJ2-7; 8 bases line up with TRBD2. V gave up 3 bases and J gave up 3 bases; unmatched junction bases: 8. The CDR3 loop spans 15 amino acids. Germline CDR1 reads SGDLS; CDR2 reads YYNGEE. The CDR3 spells CASSEGVAGFYEQYF. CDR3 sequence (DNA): TGTGCCAGCAGCGAAGGGGTAGCGGGGTTCTACGAGCAGTACTTC.

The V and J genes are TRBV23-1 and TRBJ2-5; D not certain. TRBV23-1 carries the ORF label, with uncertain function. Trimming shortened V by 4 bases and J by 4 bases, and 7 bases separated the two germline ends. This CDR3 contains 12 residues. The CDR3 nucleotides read TGCGCCAGCAGTCCGGCTGGAGAGACCCAGTACTTC. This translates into CASSPAGETQYF.

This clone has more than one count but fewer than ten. The chain's CDR3 is CASSDSPGARSEQYF. The CDR3 nucleotides are TGCGCCAGCAGCGATTCGCCAGGGGCTAGGTCCGAGCAGTACTTC. The chain links TRBV5-1 to TRBJ2-7; a weak D match, TRBD1 (6 bases). The ends were cut back, 4 bases at V and 6 bases at J, with 20 bases in the middle. The CDR3 totals 15 residues. Germline V gives CDR1 SGHRS, CDR2 YFSETQ.

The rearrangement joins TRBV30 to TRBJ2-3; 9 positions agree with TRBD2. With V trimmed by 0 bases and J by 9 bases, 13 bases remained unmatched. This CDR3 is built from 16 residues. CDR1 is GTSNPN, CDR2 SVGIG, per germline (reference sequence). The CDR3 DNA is TGTGCCTGGAGTGTCGGCCGACTAGCGGATCTGTACACGCAGTATTTT. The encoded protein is CAWSVGRLADLYTQYF.

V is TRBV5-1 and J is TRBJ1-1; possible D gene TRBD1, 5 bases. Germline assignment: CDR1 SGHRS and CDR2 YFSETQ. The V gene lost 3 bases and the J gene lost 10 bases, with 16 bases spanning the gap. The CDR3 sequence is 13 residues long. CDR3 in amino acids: CASSSEGQERAFF. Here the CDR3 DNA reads TGCGCCAGCAGCTCGGAGGGGCAGGAGAGAGCTTTCTTT.

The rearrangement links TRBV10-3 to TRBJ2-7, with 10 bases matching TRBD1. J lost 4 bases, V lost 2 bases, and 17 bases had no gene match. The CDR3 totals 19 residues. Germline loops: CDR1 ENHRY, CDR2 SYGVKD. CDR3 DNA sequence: TGTGCCATCAGTGAGCCCAGCGCCCCAAGACAGGGGGCAAGATACGAGCAGTACTTC. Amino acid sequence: CAISEPSAPRQGARYEQYF.